These 17 T cell receptor beta chains were sequenced from one sample in a study of shared clonotypes between healthy human individuals. Measured with immunoSEQ multiplex PCR; TCRdb has only the in-frame clones, and not every one. This sample has 2.5 million or so clones, with just over 90% found just once. The sequenced sample was naive CD4+ T cells sorted from blood. The subset here: CD45RA+ positively selected. All receptors come from a man aged 18 to 35 in good health.

This chain uses TRBV11-3 with TRBJ1-2, with 10 nucleotides matching TRBD1. This CDR3 contains 13 residues. The V segment lost 4 bases and the J segment 8 bases; nucleotides outside the gene matches: 4. Germline V gene lookup returns CDR1 SGHNT and CDR2 YENEEA. The CDR3 DNA follows: TGTGCCAGCAGCTCGGGACAGGGGAACGGCTACACCTTC. This encodes CASSSGQGNGYTF.

The genes are TRBV5-4 and TRBJ1-6; 7 nucleotides match TRBD1. This CDR3 contains 14 residues. CDR1 is SGHNT and CDR2 is YYREEE in the germline V gene (reference sequence). V lost 4 bases, J lost 7 bases, and 5 bases stayed unmatched. CDR3 DNA sequence: TGTGCCAGCAGCGGGGGACAGATCAATTCACCCCTCCACTTT. Protein product: CASSGGQINSPLHF.

This chain joins TRBV19 and TRBJ1-4; D gene uncertain. With 3 bases removed from V and 4 bases from J, the gap between germline ends came to 21 bases. CDR1 LNHDA and CDR2 SQIVND come from the germline V gene (reference sequence). There are 18 residues in the CDR3. In nucleotides, the CDR3 is TGTGCCAGTAGTATCCAGTCCGCGGCCATCCGGGATAATGAAAAACTGTTTTTT. It codes for CASSIQSAAIRDNEKLFF. The full variable domain, its missing parts supplied by reference TRBV19 and TRBJ1-4, is DGGITQSPKYLFRKEGQNVTLSCEQNLNHDAMYWYRQDPGQGLRLIYYSQIVNDFQKGDIAEGYSVSREKKESFPLTVTSAQKNPTAFYLCASSIQSAAIRDNEKLFFGSGTQLSVL.

The rearrangement links TRBV5-1 to TRBJ1-6; 10 bases align to TRBD1. After removal of 7 bases from V and 6 bases from J, the junction contained 7 bases not matched to a gene. From germline, CDR1 is SGHRS and CDR2 YFSETQ. The CDR3 covers 15 residues. CDR3 loop: CASGTGAPVNSPLHF. In DNA form, the CDR3 reads TGCGCCAGCGGGACAGGGGCCCCTGTTAATTCACCCCTCCACTTT. Using reference TRBV5-1 and TRBJ1-6 for the parts outside the CDR3, the full variable domain is KAGVTQTPRYLIKTRGQQVTLSCSPISGHRSVSWYQQTPGQGLQFLFEYFSETQRNKGNFPGRFSGRQFSNSRSEMNVSTLELGDSALYLCASGTGAPVNSPLHFGNGTRLTVT.

Points on this clone: The CDR3 end shows no conserved phenylalanine or tryptophan, and so a read error is likely. The DNA is left out, because the CDR3 cannot be placed on it with certainty; the CDR3 is given as TCRdb lists it. The chain is built from TRBV20-1 and TRBJ1-6; the D segment call TRBD1 is taken from the table without a DNA check. The CDR3 adds up to 11 amino acids, both ends counted. Germline V gene sequence: CDR1 DFQATT, CDR2 SNEGSKA (reference sequence). The CDR3 region is CSADYYGQVRC.

This clone was detected only once. The chain recombines TRBV6-1 with TRBJ1-2; a weak D match, TRBD1 (6 bases). Germline V gene sequence: CDR1 MNHNS, CDR2 SASEGT. V lost 8 bases and J 3 bases, leaving 10 bases between the germline ends. This CDR3 is built from 12 residues. The CDR3: CASAQGYYGYTF. CDR3 coding DNA: TGTGCCAGCGCCCAGGGGTACTATGGCTACACCTTC.

The rearrangement uses TRBV28 and TRBJ2-7, with D possibly being TRBD2 (5 bases). The CDR3 loop spans 12 amino acids. The V end lost 7 bases, the J end lost 1 base, and 8 bases lay between the germline ends. The germline V gene encodes CDR1 MDHEN and CDR2 SYDVKM. CDR3 in amino acids: CASMRDSYEQYF. CDR3 in DNA: TGTGCCAGCATGAGGGATTCCTACGAGCAGTACTTC.

The chain uses TRBV6-5 and TRBJ2-7; TRBD1 matches 8 bases. From germline, CDR1 is MNHEY and CDR2 SVGAGI. The junction had 9 bases not matched to a gene; V was cut back by 6 bases and J by 5 bases. This CDR3 spans 14 amino acids. CDR3 amino acids: CASSRTGQRNEQYF. CDR3 nucleotides: TGTGCCAGCAGCCGGACAGGGCAGAGGAACGAGCAGTACTTC.

This clone has just one count. V usage is TRBV5-6 and J usage is TRBJ1-1; weak D call: TRBD1 (6 bases). Germline CDR1 SGHDT, CDR2 YYEEEE. The CDR3 spans 15 residues. V was clipped by 1 base and J by 2 bases, with 12 bases between them. CDR3 sequence (DNA): TGTGCCAGCAGCTTGATGGACAGATCTAACACTGAAGCTTTCTTT. Translation: CASSLMDRSNTEAFF.

The chain employs TRBV30 and TRBJ1-6, with 7 bases fitting TRBD1. Per germline, CDR1 GTSNPN and CDR2 SVGIG (reference sequence). CDR3 length equals 14 residues. V was clipped by 3 bases and J by 7 bases; unmatched bases: 6. CDR3 in amino acids: CAWRGQGENSPLHF. The CDR3 nucleotides are TGTGCCTGGAGGGGGCAGGGGGAGAATTCACCCCTCCACTTT.

CDR3 sequence reads: CAWSVGQGATDTQYF. CDR3 nucleotides: TGTGCCTGGAGTGTGGGACAGGGGGCAACAGATACGCAGTATTTT. The chain links TRBV30 to TRBJ2-3, with 12 bases that match TRBD1. Germline lookup yields CDR1 GTSNPN and CDR2 SVGIG (reference sequence). V dropped 0 bases and J dropped 3; count of bases not matched to a gene: 1. The CDR3 is 15 residues long.

The chain employs TRBV29-1 and TRBJ1-3, with TRBD1 identical over 8 bases. The germline gives CDR1 SQVTM, CDR2 ANQGSEA. The ends lost 5 bases at V and 0 bases at J; junction bases unmatched: 3. The CDR3 has 14 amino acids. CDR3 bases: TGCAGCGTTCGCGGACAGGGCTCTGGAAACACCATATATTTT. Translating it yields CSVRGQGSGNTIYF.

CDR3 residues: CASSPQYSAAGYTF. The DNA for the CDR3 is TGTGCCAGCTCACCACAATATTCAGCTGCGGGCTACACCTTC. The V call is TRBV18, the J call TRBJ1-2; unclear D gene. This CDR3 comprises 14 residues. V was trimmed by 1 base and J by 8 bases, leaving 14 bases between them. The germline CDR1 and CDR2 sequences are KGHSH and LQKENI.

The CDR3 region is CASSLVARGTEAFF. The DNA of the CDR3 is TGTGCCAGCAGCTTGGTAGCCCGTGGGACTGAAGCTTTCTTT. The chain joins TRBV5-5 to TRBJ1-1, with D unclear. Trimming shortened V by 0 bases and J by 5 bases, and 11 bases separated the two germline ends. Germline CDR1 is SGHKS and CDR2 is YYEKEE (reference sequence). This CDR3 contains 14 residues.

This chain uses TRBV5-1 with TRBJ1-3; D uncertain. V was pared by 4 bases and J by 6 bases, with 11 bases between. Looked up from germline, CDR1 is SGHRS and CDR2 is YFSETQ. CDR3 length equals 13 residues. The CDR3: CASSREQQNTIYF. CDR3 nucleotide sequence: TGCGCCAGCAGCAGAGAACAGCAAAACACCATATATTTT. The full variable domain, its missing parts supplied by reference TRBV5-1 and TRBJ1-3, is KAGVTQTPRYLIKTRGQQVTLSCSPISGHRSVSWYQQTPGQGLQFLFEYFSETQRNKGNFPGRFSGRQFSNSRSEMNVSTLELGDSALYLCASSREQQNTIYFGEGSWLTVV.

The chain couples TRBV19 to TRBJ2-7; 7 positions agree with TRBD2. The CDR3 consists of 16 residues. V lost 3 bases and J lost 6; bases outside the gene matches: 14. Per germline, CDR1 LNHDA and CDR2 SQIVND (reference sequence). Here the CDR3 DNA reads TGTGCCAGTAGTATGAAGGGCGGGAGATATCCTCTCGAGCAGTACTTC. This sequence encodes CASSMKGGRYPLEQYF. The variable domain in full, completed from reference TRBV19 and TRBJ2-7, reads DGGITQSPKYLFRKEGQNVTLSCEQNLNHDAMYWYRQDPGQGLRLIYYSQIVNDFQKGDIAEGYSVSREKKESFPLTVTSAQKNPTAFYLCASSMKGGRYPLEQYFGPGTRLTVT.

The gene calls are TRBV19 and TRBJ2-1; the match to TRBD2 covers 10 bases. CDR3 length equals 15 residues. The V segment lost 6 bases and the J segment 5 bases; nucleotides outside the gene matches: 7. CDR1 and CDR2 (germline): LNHDA, SQIVND (reference sequence). The CDR3 region has the DNA TGTGCCAGTAGGCGGACTAGCGGAGGGGACAATGAGCAGTTCTTC. Translating gives CASRRTSGGDNEQFF.